These 2 T cell receptor beta chains came from one sample sequenced in a study of T cell repertoires in cytomegalovirus infection. These TCRs are of unknown antigen specificity. TCRdb processed the reads anew with MiXCR; each CDR3 protein has one entry. The repertoire holds around 300,000 distinct CDR3 sequences, 22% seen once, with 15% to 20% in the top ten. This material consisted of cultured PBMCs, taken from culture after CMV antigen stimulation. The receptors stem from a human donor in good health (CMV status not recorded). Some clones in this sample may be carry-over from other donors' samples.

The chain joins TRBV28 to TRBJ2-2; 13 nucleotides match TRBD2. V gave up 8 bases and J gave up 6 bases; unmatched junction bases: 9. The CDR3 loop spans 16 amino acids. Germline CDR1 reads MDHEN; CDR2 reads SYDVKM. CDR3 nucleotide sequence: TGTGCCAGCCTCGATCCCGGACTAGCGGGAGCCGGGGAGCTGTTTTTT. Amino acids: CASLDPGLAGAGELFF. The entire variable domain, with the rest obtained from reference TRBV28 and TRBJ2-2, is as follows: DVKVTQSSRYLVKRTGEKVFLECVQDMDHENMFWYRQDPGLGLRLIYFSYDVKMKEKGDIPEGYSVSREKKERFSLILESASTNQTSMYLCASLDPGLAGAGELFFGEGSRLTVL.

This clonotype has a handful of counts. The V call is TRBV10-3, the J call TRBJ2-4, with a tentative D call TRBD2 (7 bases). CDR1 and CDR2 from the germline V gene are ENHRY and SYGVKD. This CDR3 contains 18 residues. The V end lost 2 bases, the J end lost 1 base, and 18 bases lay between the germline ends. The CDR3 DNA reads as TGTGCCATCAGTGAGGCGGGGGCGGCCCCCGAGGCCAAAAACATTCAGTACTTC. Translated: CAISEAGAAPEAKNIQYF.